The rows below give T cell receptor beta chains drawn from one sample of a study of T cell responses to AZD1222 COVID-19 vaccine. Libraries were prepared by immunoSEQ multiplex PCR; TCRdb keeps only in-frame clonotypes and omits some of them. The profile shows under 150,000 clones, around 90% of them singletons. The sequencing here drew on peripheral blood, taken 28 days after the second AZD1222 dose. The receptors were gathered from an adult who received the AZD1222 COVID-19 vaccine. Both conserved end residues are part of each CDR3. Fields, in order: clone size, J gene, V gene, D gene, CDR3 DNA, CDR3 protein. A D gene is named only where the DNA matches it firmly. Part of the rows lack a size; the others show once, few, many or a class for expanded clones.

.,TRBJ1-3,TRBV4-1,.,TGCGCCAGCAGCCAAGACGGAAAGGGGTTCGGAAACACCATATATTTT,CASSQDGKGFGNTIYF
.,TRBJ2-3,TRBV18,.,TGTGCCAGCTCACCATTTTCTGCTGGGGGCACAGATACGCAGTATTTT,CASSPFSAGGTDTQYF
.,TRBJ2-5,TRBV28,TRBD1,TGTGCCAGCTCACCCGGGACAGGGGATTACCAAGAGACCCAGTACTTC,CASSPGTGDYQETQYF
.,TRBJ1-1,TRBV28,.,TGTGCCAGCAGTTTACTCCAGAAGAACACTGAAGCTTTCTTT,CASSLLQKNTEAFF
.,TRBJ2-2,TRBV7-6,.,TGTGCCAGCAGCTTAGCGAGGAGCGGGGAGCTGTTTTTT,CASSLARSGELFF
.,TRBJ1-1,TRBV28,TRBD1,TGTGCCAGCAATACAGGGGGGACTGAAGCTTTCTTT,CASNTGGTEAFF
few,TRBJ2-5,TRBV11-2,.,TGTGCCAGCAGCTTAGTTAGGGCGGGACGAGAGACCCAGTACTTC,CASSLVRAGRETQYF
.,TRBJ1-1,TRBV6-2/TRBV6-3,TRBD1,TGTGCCAGCAGTTACTCGAAAGCCCCGGCAGGGGGCCGAAACACTGAAGCTTTCTTT,CASSYSKAPAGGRNTEAFF
.,TRBJ2-7,TRBV25-1,.,TGTGCCAGCAGTGAATCTTACCTAGAAAACTACGAGCAGTACTTC,CASSESYLENYEQYF
few,TRBJ2-1,TRBV6-1,.,TGTGCCAGCAGTGAAATAGGGCCCAATGAGCAGTTCTTC,CASSEIGPNEQFF
.,TRBJ1-3,TRBV5-1,.,TGCGCCAGCAGTGCGAGCTCTGGAAACACCATATATTTT,CASSASSGNTIYF
.,TRBJ2-1,TRBV11-1,.,TGTGCCAGCAGCTTAGGTGTTTTGGGTGAGCAGTTCTTC,CASSLGVLGEQFF
.,TRBJ2-7,TRBV28,.,TGTGCCAGCAGTCCAGGGACATCGGCGACCTACGAGCAGTACTTC,CASSPGTSATYEQYF
.,TRBJ2-1,TRBV20-1,TRBD2,TGCAGTGCTAGTAGACTAGCGGGTCTCAATGAGCAGTTCTTC,CSASRLAGLNEQFF
few,TRBJ1-2,TRBV11-3,.,TGTGCCAGCAGCTTTGAGCCCGCACGGGGCTACACCTTC,CASSFEPARGYTF
.,TRBJ2-7,TRBV3-1/TRBV3-2,.,TGTGCCAGCAGCCAAGGAGGCGTACCTACCTACGAGCAGTACTTC,CASSQGGVPTYEQYF
.,TRBJ1-2,TRBV11-2,.,TGTGCCAGCAGCTTAGATAGGACAGTACCCTCCTATGGCTACACCTTC,CASSLDRTVPSYGYTF